This T cell receptor beta chain was retrieved from a study of T cell responses to AZD1222 COVID-19 vaccine. Study context: Second-dose recipients at about 4 or about 12 weeks were treated as one pooled group.

Profiling relied on immunoSEQ multiplex PCR, and the TCRdb table lists in-frame clones only, not all of them. The table shows approximately 90,000 clones, with roughly 89% occurring only once. Study-wide findings and caveats: Just 5 to 7 AZD1222 recipients were seropositive at baseline. Unmutated regions of variants are reportedly targeted by nearly half of spike-specific TCRs.

Trimming took 3 bases from V and 4 from J; bases not matched to a gene: 4. The germline gives CDR1 KGHDR, CDR2 SFDVKD. CDR3 length equals 14 residues. As for this clone: Its antigen is still unknown.

Specimen: peripheral blood, collected on day 0 of AZD1222 vaccination. The V gene is TRBV24-1, the J gene TRBJ1-2; TRBD1 aligns across 7 bases. The TCR comes from an adult in good health. This CDR3 is CATSDADRPYGYTF. The CDR3 DNA sequence: TGTGCCACCAGTGATGCGGACAGGCCCTATGGCTACACCTTC.